This paragraph reports one T cell receptor beta chain. The germline gives CDR1 SSHAT, CDR2 FNYEAQ (reference sequence). CDR3 size: 17 residues. Trimming pared 2 bases from V and 3 bases from J, leaving 19 bases between. This entry comes from a study of shared clonotypes between healthy human individuals. Profiling relied on immunoSEQ multiplex PCR, and the TCRdb table lists in-frame clones only, not all of them. Among 1.4 million or so clones listed, roughly 98.5% were seen once. This receptor was obtained from a man aged 30 to 39 in good health. The rearrangement joins TRBV7-7 to TRBJ2-5; possibly TRBD2 for D (5 bases). Sequencing input: naive CD4+ T cells sorted from blood. As for subset: CD45RA+ positively selected. CDR3 sequence (DNA): TGTGCCAGCAGCTTAAGCGTAGGCGGGCGCAGTAAAGAGACCCAGTACTTC. Translating it yields CASSLSVGGRSKETQYF.